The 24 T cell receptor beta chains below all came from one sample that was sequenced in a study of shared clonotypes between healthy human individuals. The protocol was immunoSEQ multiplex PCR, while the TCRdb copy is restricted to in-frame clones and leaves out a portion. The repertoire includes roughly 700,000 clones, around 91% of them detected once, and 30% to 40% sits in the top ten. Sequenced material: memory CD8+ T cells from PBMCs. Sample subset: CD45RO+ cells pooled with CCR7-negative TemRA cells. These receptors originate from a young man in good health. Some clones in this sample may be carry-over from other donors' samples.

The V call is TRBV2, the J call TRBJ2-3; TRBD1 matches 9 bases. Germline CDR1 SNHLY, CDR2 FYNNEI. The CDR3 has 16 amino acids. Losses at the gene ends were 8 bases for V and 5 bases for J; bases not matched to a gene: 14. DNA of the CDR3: TGTGCCAGCCAAAAGGCGGGACAGGGTTGGGAAGATACGCAGTATTTT. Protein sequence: CASQKAGQGWEDTQYF.

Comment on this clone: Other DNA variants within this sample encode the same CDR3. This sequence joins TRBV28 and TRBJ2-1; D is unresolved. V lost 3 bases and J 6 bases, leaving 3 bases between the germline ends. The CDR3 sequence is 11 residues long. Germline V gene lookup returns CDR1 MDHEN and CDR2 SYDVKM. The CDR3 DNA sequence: TGTGCCAGCAGTTTGTCCAATGAGCAGTTCTTC. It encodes CASSLSNEQFF. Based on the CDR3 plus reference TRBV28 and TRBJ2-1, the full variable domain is DVKVTQSSRYLVKRTGEKVFLECVQDMDHENMFWYRQDPGLGLRLIYFSYDVKMKEKGDIPEGYSVSREKKERFSLILESASTNQTSMYLCASSLSNEQFFGPGTRLTVL.

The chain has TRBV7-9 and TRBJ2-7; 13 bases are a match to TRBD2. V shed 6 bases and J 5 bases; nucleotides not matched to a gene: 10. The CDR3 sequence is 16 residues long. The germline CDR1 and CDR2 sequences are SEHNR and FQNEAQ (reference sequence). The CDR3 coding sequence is TGTGCCAGCAGAGGGGGGACTAGCGGGGCCCTGGACGAGCAGTACTTC. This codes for CASRGGTSGALDEQYF.

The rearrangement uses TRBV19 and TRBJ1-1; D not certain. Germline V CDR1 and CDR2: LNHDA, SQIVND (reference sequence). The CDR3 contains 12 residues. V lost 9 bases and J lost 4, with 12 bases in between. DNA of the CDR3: TGTGCCAGCCGGCGGGGAAGCACTGAAGCTTTCTTT. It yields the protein CASRRGSTEAFF.

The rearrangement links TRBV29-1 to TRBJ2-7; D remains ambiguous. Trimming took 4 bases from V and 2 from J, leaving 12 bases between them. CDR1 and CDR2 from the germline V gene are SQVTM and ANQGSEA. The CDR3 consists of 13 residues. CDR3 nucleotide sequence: TGCAGCGTTGCTGGCGGAGATACCTACGAGCAGTACTTC. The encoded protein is CSVAGGDTYEQYF.

CDR3 loop: CASSQDLAGSYEQYF. Written as DNA, the CDR3 is TGTGCCAGCAGCCAAGACCTAGCGGGATCTTACGAGCAGTACTTC. The J gene is TRBJ2-5, the V gene TRBV4-2; 9 bases are a match to TRBD2. The J call could be wrong; TRBJ2-7 is a better fit for the DNA end. The CDR3 runs to 15 residues. Germline assignment: CDR1 LGHNA and CDR2 YNFKEQ.

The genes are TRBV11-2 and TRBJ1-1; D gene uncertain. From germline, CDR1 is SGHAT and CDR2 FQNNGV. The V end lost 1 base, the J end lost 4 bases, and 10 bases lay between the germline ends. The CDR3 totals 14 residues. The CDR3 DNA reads TGTGCCAGCAGCTTAGCGGGGTTAGGCACTGAAGCTTTCTTT. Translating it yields CASSLAGLGTEAFF.

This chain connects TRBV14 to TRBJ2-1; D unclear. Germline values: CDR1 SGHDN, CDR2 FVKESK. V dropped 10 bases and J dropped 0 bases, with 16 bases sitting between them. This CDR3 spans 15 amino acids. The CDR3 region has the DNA TGTGCCATTACCCCTTACACGAGCTCCTACAATGAGCAGTTCTTC. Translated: CAITPYTSSYNEQFF.

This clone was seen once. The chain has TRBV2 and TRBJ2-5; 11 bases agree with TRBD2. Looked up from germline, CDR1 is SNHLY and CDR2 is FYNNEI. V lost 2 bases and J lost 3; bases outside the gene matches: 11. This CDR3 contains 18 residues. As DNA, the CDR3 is TGTGCCAGCAGTGAACAGGGGGCGGGACTAGCGGCGAAAGAGACCCAGTACTTC. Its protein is CASSEQGAGLAAKETQYF.

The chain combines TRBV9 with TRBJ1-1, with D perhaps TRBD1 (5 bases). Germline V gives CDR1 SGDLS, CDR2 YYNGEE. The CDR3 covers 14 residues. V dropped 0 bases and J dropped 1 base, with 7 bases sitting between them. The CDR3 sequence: CASSVEGKNTEAFF. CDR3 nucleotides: TGTGCCAGCAGCGTAGAGGGGAAGAACACTGAAGCTTTCTTT.

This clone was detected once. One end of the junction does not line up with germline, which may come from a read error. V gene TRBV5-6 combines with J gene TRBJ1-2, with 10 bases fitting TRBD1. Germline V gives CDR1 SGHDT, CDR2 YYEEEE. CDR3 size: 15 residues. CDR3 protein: CASSTGQGYNYSYTF. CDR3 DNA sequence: TGTGCCAGCAGCACGGGACAGGGGTATAACTATAGCTACACCTTC.

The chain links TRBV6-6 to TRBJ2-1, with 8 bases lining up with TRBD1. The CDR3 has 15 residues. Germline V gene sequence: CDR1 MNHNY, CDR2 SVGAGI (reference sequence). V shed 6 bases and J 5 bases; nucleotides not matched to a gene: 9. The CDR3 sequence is CASRQQGQVDNEQFF. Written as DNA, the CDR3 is TGTGCCAGCAGACAACAGGGACAGGTAGACAATGAGCAGTTCTTC.

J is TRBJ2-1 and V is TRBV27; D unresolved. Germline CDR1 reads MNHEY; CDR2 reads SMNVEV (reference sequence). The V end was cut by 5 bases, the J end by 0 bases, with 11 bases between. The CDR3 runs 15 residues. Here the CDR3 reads CASSPIPGSYNEQFF. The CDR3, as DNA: TGTGCCAGCAGTCCGATCCCGGGCTCCTACAATGAGCAGTTCTTC.

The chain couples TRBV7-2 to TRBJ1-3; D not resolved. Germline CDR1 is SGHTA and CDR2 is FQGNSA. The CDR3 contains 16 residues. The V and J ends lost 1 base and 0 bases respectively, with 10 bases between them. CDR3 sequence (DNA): TGTGCCAGCAGCTTAGTGTGGAGACCCTCTGGAAACACCATATATTTT. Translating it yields CASSLVWRPSGNTIYF.

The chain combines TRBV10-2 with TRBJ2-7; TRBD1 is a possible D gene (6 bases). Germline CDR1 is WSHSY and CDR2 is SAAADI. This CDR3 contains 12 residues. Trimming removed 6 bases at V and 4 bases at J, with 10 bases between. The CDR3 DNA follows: TGCGCCAGCAGCACGGACAGTTACGAGCAGTACTTC. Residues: CASSTDSYEQYF.

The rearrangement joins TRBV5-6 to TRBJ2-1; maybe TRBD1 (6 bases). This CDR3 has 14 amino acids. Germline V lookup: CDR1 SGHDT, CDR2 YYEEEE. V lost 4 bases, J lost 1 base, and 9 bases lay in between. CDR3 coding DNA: TGTGCCAGCAGCCTAGGACAGTCCTACAATGAGCAGTTCTTC. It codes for CASSLGQSYNEQFF.

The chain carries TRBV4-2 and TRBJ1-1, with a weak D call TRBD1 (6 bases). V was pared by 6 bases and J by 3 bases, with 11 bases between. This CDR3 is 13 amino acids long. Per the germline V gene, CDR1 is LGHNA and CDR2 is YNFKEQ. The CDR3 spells CASRWAGDTEAFF. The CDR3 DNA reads TGTGCCAGCAGGTGGGCAGGGGACACTGAAGCTTTCTTT.

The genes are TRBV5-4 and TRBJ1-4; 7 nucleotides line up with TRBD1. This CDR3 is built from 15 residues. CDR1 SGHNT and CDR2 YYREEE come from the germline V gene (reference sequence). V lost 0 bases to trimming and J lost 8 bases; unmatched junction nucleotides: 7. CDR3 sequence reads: CASSLGQGVGEKLFF. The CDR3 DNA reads TGTGCCAGCAGCTTGGGACAGGGAGTGGGGGAAAAACTGTTTTTT.

CDR3 bases: TGTGCCAGCAGTTTCGACGACTATGGCTACACCTTC. As protein: CASSFDDYGYTF. This chain joins TRBV28 and TRBJ1-2; D is ambiguous. Looked up from germline, CDR1 is MDHEN and CDR2 is SYDVKM. The CDR3 extends over 12 amino acids. The ends were cut back, 3 bases at V and 3 bases at J, with 5 bases in the middle.

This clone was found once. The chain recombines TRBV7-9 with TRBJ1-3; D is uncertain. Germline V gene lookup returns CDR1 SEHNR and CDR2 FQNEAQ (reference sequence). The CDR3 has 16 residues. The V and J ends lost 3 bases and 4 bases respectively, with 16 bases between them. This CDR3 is CASSLEGFAAGNTIYF. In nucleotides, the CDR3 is TGTGCCAGCAGCTTGGAGGGATTCGCCGCGGGAAACACCATATATTTT.

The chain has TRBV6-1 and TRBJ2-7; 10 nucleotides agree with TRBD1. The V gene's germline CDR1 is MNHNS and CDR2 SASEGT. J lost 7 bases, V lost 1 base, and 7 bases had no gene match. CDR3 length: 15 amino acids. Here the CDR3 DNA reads TGTGCCAGCAGTGAAGTCCGACAGGGGGCGGGTGAGCAGTACTTC. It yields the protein CASSEVRQGAGEQYF.

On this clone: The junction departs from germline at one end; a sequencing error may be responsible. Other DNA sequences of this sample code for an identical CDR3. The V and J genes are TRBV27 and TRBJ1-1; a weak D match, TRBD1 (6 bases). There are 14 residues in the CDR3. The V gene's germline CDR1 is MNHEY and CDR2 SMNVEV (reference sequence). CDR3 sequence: CASSLRQERTEAFF. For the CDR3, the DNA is TGTGCCAGTAGTTTAAGACAGGAGAGGACTGAAGCTTTCTTT.

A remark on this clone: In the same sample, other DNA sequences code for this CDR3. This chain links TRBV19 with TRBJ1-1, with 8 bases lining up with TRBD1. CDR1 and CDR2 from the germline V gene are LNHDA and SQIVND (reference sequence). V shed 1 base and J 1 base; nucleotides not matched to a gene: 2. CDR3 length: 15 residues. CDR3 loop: CASSIGTGWNTEAFF. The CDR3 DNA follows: TGTGCCAGTAGTATAGGGACAGGGTGGAACACTGAAGCTTTCTTT.

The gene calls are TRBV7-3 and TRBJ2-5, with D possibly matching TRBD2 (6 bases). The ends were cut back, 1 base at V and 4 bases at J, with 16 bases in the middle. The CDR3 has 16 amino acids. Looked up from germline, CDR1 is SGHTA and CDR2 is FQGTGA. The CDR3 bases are TGTGCCAGCAGCTTAAAAGCTAGCGCGTCAAGAGAGACCCAGTACTTC. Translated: CASSLKASASRETQYF.